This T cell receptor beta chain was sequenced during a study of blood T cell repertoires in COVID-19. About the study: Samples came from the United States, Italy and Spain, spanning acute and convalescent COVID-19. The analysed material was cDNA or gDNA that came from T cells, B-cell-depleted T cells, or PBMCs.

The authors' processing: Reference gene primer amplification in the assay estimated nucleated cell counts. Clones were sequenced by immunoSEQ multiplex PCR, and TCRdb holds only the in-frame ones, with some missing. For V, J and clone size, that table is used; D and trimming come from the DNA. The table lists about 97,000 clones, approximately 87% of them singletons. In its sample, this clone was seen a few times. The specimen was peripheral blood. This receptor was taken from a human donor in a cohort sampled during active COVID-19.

The CDR3 DNA reads as TGTGCCAGCACCCCGGCGGGGTCGGGTGAAGCTTTCTTT. Encoded protein: CASTPAGSGEAFF. The chain is built from TRBV6-2 or TRBV6-3 and TRBJ1-1; D is unclear. The germline V and J ends were trimmed by 7 bases and 7 bases, with 16 bases remaining between them. In germline, CDR1 is MNHEY, CDR2 SVGEGT. The CDR3 covers 13 residues.